The present TCR beta chain was sequenced within a study of blood T cell repertoires in COVID-19. Per the germline V gene, CDR1 is LNHDA and CDR2 is SQIVND (reference sequence). The CDR3 runs to 16 residues. J was trimmed by 4 bases and V by 4 bases; bases with no gene match: 9. The repertoire was sequenced with immunoSEQ multiplex PCR; TCRdb's copy has only in-frame clones and lacks some. The table lists a few hundred thousand clones, around 90% of them singletons. The rearrangement joins TRBV19 to TRBJ1-5; TRBD1 matches 8 bases. Sequencing was performed on PBMCs or T cells enriched from blood (not recorded which). The clonotype originates from a man between 18 and 29 years old who had recovered from COVID-19. The CDR3 here is CASSTTDRGWNQPQHF. Here the CDR3 DNA reads TGTGCCAGTAGTACAACCGACAGGGGTTGGAATCAGCCCCAGCATTTT.